Each of the 21 T cell receptor beta chains below was sequenced from the same sample in a study of T-cell memory formation after mild COVID-19. One entry per CDR3 protein results from TCRdb running MiXCR on the 5' RACE reads. Of 350,000 to 400,000 distinct CDR3 sequences listed, 20% to 25% are singletons. Material for sequencing was PBMCs or a T cell subset sorted from them (not recorded which). These receptors originate from an adult woman who had mild COVID-19 (a few samples of this study predate the infection). Cell type and time point are not known.

The sample holds many counts of this clonotype. V and J are TRBV7-6 and TRBJ2-5, with 7 bases fitting TRBD2. The length of the CDR3 is 15 residues. Germline lookup yields CDR1 SGHVS and CDR2 FNYEAQ. The J segment lost 5 bases and the V segment lost 7 bases, leaving 13 bases of the junction unmatched. CDR3 loop: CASTLGGSVGETQYF. The CDR3, as DNA: TGTGCCAGCACCCTTGGCGGGAGTGTTGGGGAGACCCAGTACTTC.

This rearrangement joins TRBV20-1 to TRBJ1-1, with 7 positions matching TRBD1. V shed 0 bases and J 3 bases; nucleotides not matched to a gene: 7. The CDR3 is 15 amino acids. Germline loops: CDR1 DFQATT, CDR2 SNEGSKA (reference sequence). The CDR3 sequence: CSARDAFRGDTEAFF. As DNA, the CDR3 is TGCAGTGCTAGAGATGCTTTCAGGGGGGACACTGAAGCTTTCTTT.

The rearrangement uses TRBV15 and TRBJ2-5; D is possibly TRBD2 (5 bases). With 0 bases removed from V and 4 bases from J, the gap between germline ends came to 12 bases. There are 15 residues in the CDR3. Per the germline V gene, CDR1 is LNHNV and CDR2 is YYDKDF (reference sequence). CDR3 in DNA: TGTGCCACCAGCAGAGATCAGCTAGCCCCAGAGACCCAGTACTTC. Translating it yields CATSRDQLAPETQYF.

The chain joins TRBV30 to TRBJ2-7; D gene unclear. Germline CDR1 GTSNPN, CDR2 SVGIG (reference sequence). V was shortened by 0 bases and J by 6 bases, with 6 bases between the two germline ends. The CDR3 has 11 residues. This chain's CDR3 is CAWSVTSEQYF. The CDR3 DNA reads TGTGCCTGGAGTGTAACGTCCGAGCAGTACTTC.

This clonotype was observed a few times. The chain is built from TRBV24-1 and TRBJ2-5; 15 bases are a match to TRBD2. V shed 8 bases and J 1 base; nucleotides not matched to a gene: 4. Per the germline V gene, CDR1 is KGHDR and CDR2 is SFDVKD. This CDR3 is built from 16 residues. CDR3 residues: CATKGLAGGIQETQYF. The CDR3 DNA is TGTGCCACCAAGGGACTAGCGGGAGGTATCCAAGAGACCCAGTACTTC.

The chain combines TRBV20-1 with TRBJ2-7, with D perhaps TRBD1 or TRBD2 (6 bases each). Trimming left V 0 bases short and J 6 bases short, with 15 bases between. In germline, CDR1 is DFQATT, CDR2 SNEGSKA (reference sequence). This CDR3 contains 14 residues. The CDR3 DNA is TGCAGTGCTAGAGATAGTGGGGGGCCCTCCGAGCAGTACTTC. Translated, it gives CSARDSGGPSEQYF.

The rearrangement uses TRBV30 and TRBJ2-5; D is possibly TRBD1 (5 bases). In germline, CDR1 is GTSNPN, CDR2 SVGIG (reference sequence). Between the trimmed V and J ends, which lost 1 base and 4 bases, there was a span of 16 bases. The CDR3 has 15 amino acids. CDR3 sequence (DNA): TGTGCCTGGAGTGGCGGACATTCCCCCGGAGAGACCCAGTACTTC. Translating gives CAWSGGHSPGETQYF.

The rearrangement uses TRBV7-6 and TRBJ2-7, with D perhaps matching TRBD1 (6 bases). The CDR3 totals 16 residues. The V end lost 6 bases, the J end lost 4 bases, and 22 bases lay between the germline ends. Per germline, CDR1 SGHVS and CDR2 FNYEAQ. The CDR3 DNA is TGTGCCAGCAGTCATGACAGCGAGACAGGACGATACGAGCAGTACTTC. Protein sequence: CASSHDSETGRYEQYF.

J is TRBJ2-1 and V is TRBV29-1; 8 nucleotides match TRBD2. CDR3 size: 12 residues. In germline, CDR1 is SQVTM, CDR2 ANQGSEA. V shed 4 bases, J shed 12 bases, and the junction held 8 bases outside the gene matches. The CDR3 bases are TGCAGCGTTGCCCCCCGGGAGGGACTGCAGTTCTTC. It codes for CSVAPREGLQFF.

This clonotype was seen once. The chain recombines TRBV6-2 or TRBV6-3 with TRBJ2-7, with D perhaps TRBD2 (5 bases). Per the germline V gene, CDR1 is MNHEY and CDR2 is SVGEGT. The CDR3 loop spans 15 amino acids. V dropped 3 bases and J dropped 6 bases, with 18 bases sitting between them. In nucleotides, the CDR3 is TGTGCCAGCAGTTATAGGCCCGGGAAGTCCGGCGAGCAGTACTTC. The encoded protein is CASSYRPGKSGEQYF.

The chain has TRBV4-1 and TRBJ2-1; D ambiguous. Germline lookup yields CDR1 MGHRA and CDR2 YSYEKL. The CDR3 is 15 amino acids. Between the trimmed V and J ends, which lost 0 bases and 0 bases, there was a span of 6 bases. Here the CDR3 reads CASSQDRFSYNEQFF. CDR3 coding DNA: TGCGCCAGCAGCCAAGATCGTTTCTCCTACAATGAGCAGTTCTTC.

This chain links TRBV6-2 or TRBV6-3 with TRBJ1-5, with 8 bases fitting TRBD1. J lost 5 bases, V lost 2 bases, and 11 bases had no gene match. The CDR3 has 17 amino acids. Per germline, CDR1 MNHEY and CDR2 SVGEGT. In DNA, the CDR3 is TGTGCCAGCAGTTACCCACGACAGGGGCGGCAAGATCAGCCCCAGCATTTT. Its translation: CASSYPRQGRQDQPQHF.

This chain connects TRBV7-3 to TRBJ2-3, with 8 bases aligning to TRBD2. Trimming at V came to 3 bases and at J to 4 bases, leaving 3 bases not matched to a gene. This CDR3 has 14 residues. Germline CDR1 reads SGHTA; CDR2 reads FQGTGA. CDR3 residues: CASSFSGEADTQYF. The CDR3 DNA sequence: TGTGCCAGCAGCTTTAGCGGGGAGGCAGATACGCAGTATTTT.

This sequence joins TRBV13 and TRBJ2-3; D remains ambiguous. CDR1 and CDR2 from the germline V gene are PRHDT and FYEKMQ (reference sequence). V lost 7 bases to trimming and J lost 0 bases, with 14 bases between them. The CDR3 runs to 15 residues. The chain's CDR3 is CASTTLGLSTDTQYF. DNA of the CDR3: TGTGCCAGCACTACTCTTGGGCTCAGCACAGATACGCAGTATTTT.

This chain uses TRBV27 with TRBJ1-2, with 10 bases that match TRBD1. V gave up 6 bases and J gave up 1 base; unmatched junction bases: 11. This CDR3 is built from 17 residues. Germline values: CDR1 MNHEY, CDR2 SMNVEV (reference sequence). This CDR3 reads CASRPQTGGMGNYGYTF. The CDR3 nucleotides are TGTGCCAGCAGGCCGCAGACAGGGGGCATGGGTAACTATGGCTACACCTTC.

The chain links TRBV6-5 to TRBJ2-1; 13 bases match TRBD2. Unmatched junction bases numbered 7, after V lost 4 bases and J lost 7 bases. This CDR3 has 16 amino acids. Germline V gives CDR1 MNHEY, CDR2 SVGAGI. The CDR3 region has the DNA TGTGCCAGCAGTTCACCCGGACTAGCGGGGGAGAATGAGCAGTTCTTC. This sequence encodes CASSSPGLAGENEQFF.

This clonotype was counted between two and nine times. The genes are TRBV24-1 and TRBJ2-5; D gene ambiguous. CDR1 is KGHDR, CDR2 SFDVKD, per germline. The V gene lost 2 bases and the J gene lost 0 bases, with 9 bases spanning the gap. This CDR3 is 15 amino acids long. CDR3 in DNA: TGTGCCACCAGTGATTCCACAGAGTACCAAGAGACCCAGTACTTC. This sequence encodes CATSDSTEYQETQYF.

The V gene is TRBV5-6, the J gene TRBJ2-7; D perhaps matches TRBD2 (5 bases). The V end was cut by 4 bases, the J end by 3 bases, with 14 bases between. Germline CDR1 reads SGHDT; CDR2 reads YYEEEE. The CDR3 covers 14 residues. The CDR3 reads CASSPGRADYEQYF. Written as DNA, the CDR3 is TGTGCCAGCAGCCCGGGAAGAGCTGACTACGAGCAGTACTTC.

The chain uses TRBV6-5 and TRBJ2-7; 15 nucleotides agree with TRBD2. The CDR3 contains 19 residues. The germline gives CDR1 MNHEY, CDR2 SVGAGI. The V segment lost 0 bases and the J segment 4 bases; nucleotides outside the gene matches: 10. The CDR3 region has the DNA TGTGCCAGCAGTTACTCTCTTGGACTAGCGGGGGGGATACGGTACGAGCAGTACTTC. Its translation is CASSYSLGLAGGIRYEQYF.

This clonotype came up a few times. V gene TRBV2 combines with J gene TRBJ2-3; TRBD2 might be the D (6 bases). This CDR3 contains 11 residues. Germline V CDR1 and CDR2: SNHLY, FYNNEI. V was pared by 3 bases and J by 9 bases, with 7 bases between. This chain's CDR3 is CASSDGGTQYF. CDR3 nucleotide sequence: TGTGCCAGCAGTGATGGGGGGACGCAGTATTTT.

The table lists this clonotype with a few counts. This rearrangement joins TRBV6-2 or TRBV6-3 to TRBJ1-3; D remains ambiguous. V was pared by 0 bases and J by 0 bases, with 9 bases between. CDR3 length equals 16 residues. Germline CDR1 reads MNHEY; CDR2 reads SVGEGT. CDR3 bases: TGTGCCAGCAGTTACTCGAGTCTCCTCTCTGGAAACACCATATATTTT. Translated, it gives CASSYSSLLSGNTIYF.